This TCR beta chain was identified during a study of PD-1 blockade in mismatch repair-deficient tumors. There are 14 residues in the CDR3. The V gene's germline CDR1 is MNHEY and CDR2 SVGAGI. V dropped 10 bases and J dropped 7; count of bases not matched to a gene: 5. TCRdb's table, derived via immunoSEQ multiplex PCR, lists solely in-frame clones and lacks some. This table has about 51,000 clones, roughly 80% appearing once. This clone was counted a few times. The TCR-sequenced patients were three responders to pembrolizumab. The sequenced sample was peripheral blood, obtained approximately 18 weeks after starting pembrolizumab. V usage is TRBV6-5 and J usage is TRBJ2-2; TRBD2 matches at 14 bases. The TCR sequence derives from an adult with mismatch repair-deficient cancer. The CDR3 protein is CATGTSGSGGELFF. The CDR3 DNA reads TGTGCCACCGGGACTAGCGGGAGTGGCGGGGAGCTGTTTTTT.